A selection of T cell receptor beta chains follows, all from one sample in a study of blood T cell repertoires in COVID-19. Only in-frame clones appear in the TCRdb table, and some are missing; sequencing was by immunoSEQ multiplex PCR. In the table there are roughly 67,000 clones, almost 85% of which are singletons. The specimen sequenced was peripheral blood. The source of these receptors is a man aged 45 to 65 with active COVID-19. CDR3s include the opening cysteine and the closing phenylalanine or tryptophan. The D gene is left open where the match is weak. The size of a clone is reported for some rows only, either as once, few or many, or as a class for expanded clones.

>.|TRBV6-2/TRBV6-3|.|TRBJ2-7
TGTGCCAGCAGTGCCTGGACAGCCTACGAGCAGTACTTC
CASSAWTAYEQYF
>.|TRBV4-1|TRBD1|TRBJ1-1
TGCGCCAGCAGCCTAGGACAGGGTTGGACTGAAGCTTTCTTT
CASSLGQGWTEAFF
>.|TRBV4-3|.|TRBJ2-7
TGCGCCAGCAGCCAAGAAGGAGGACTCTCCTACGAGCAGTACTTC
CASSQEGGLSYEQYF
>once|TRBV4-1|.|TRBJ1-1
TGCGCCAGCGGAAGAGGGCCAGGGGACACTGAAGCTTTCTTT
CASGRGPGDTEAFF
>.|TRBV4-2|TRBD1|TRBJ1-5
TGTGCCAGCAGCCCCAAGGTGGGAGGGACAGGGGGAGGTCATAGCAATCAGCCCCAGCATTTT
CASSPKVGGTGGGHSNQPQHF
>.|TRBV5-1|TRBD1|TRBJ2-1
TGCGCCAGCAGCTACAGGGGCCAGGATGAGCAGTTCTTC
CASSYRGQDEQFF
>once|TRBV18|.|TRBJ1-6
TGTGCCAGCTCACCACCGGGTGACGGGGGGTTCCACTTT
CASSPPGDGGFHF
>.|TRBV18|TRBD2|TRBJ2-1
TGTGCCAGCTCAACTGGCGGCGGGGGGGCTGCTCGGTTCTTC
CASSTGGGGAARFF
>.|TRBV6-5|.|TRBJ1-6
TGTGCCAGCAGTTCGGGGACACTGAATAATTCACCCCTCCACTTT
CASSSGTLNNSPLHF
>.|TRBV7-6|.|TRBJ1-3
TGTGCCAGCAGCTTAGCGGGTTCCGGAGGGCCTGGAAACACCATATATTTT
CASSLAGSGGPGNTIYF
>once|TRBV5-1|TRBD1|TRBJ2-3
TGCGCCAGCAGCTCCATCGACAGGGCTTCCGATACGCAGTATTTT
CASSSIDRASDTQYF
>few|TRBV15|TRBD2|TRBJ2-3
TGTGCCACCAGCAGAGGGACTAGCGTTCCAGATACGCAGTATTTT
CATSRGTSVPDTQYF
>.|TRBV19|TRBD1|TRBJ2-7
TGTGCCAGTAGTATCTCAACAGGGGGCAGGTACGAGCAGTACTTC
CASSISTGGRYEQYF
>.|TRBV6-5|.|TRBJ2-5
TGTGCCAGCAGCTACAGACTTTACCAAGAGACCCAGTACTTC
CASSYRLYQETQYF
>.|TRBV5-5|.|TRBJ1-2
TGTGCCAGCACCCCGGGACAAGGGCTTGGCTACACCTTC
CASTPGQGLGYTF
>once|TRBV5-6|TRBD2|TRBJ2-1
TGTGCCAGCAGCTTGAGCGGGAGCTCCCTACTTGGGCAGTTCTTC
CASSLSGSSLLGQFF
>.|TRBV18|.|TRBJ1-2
TGTGCCAGCTCAATCCAGGGGACGAACTATGGCTACACCTTC
CASSIQGTNYGYTF
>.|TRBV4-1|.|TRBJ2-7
TGCGCCAGCAGCCAAGAAAGAGACACCTACGAGCAGTACTTC
CASSQERDTYEQYF
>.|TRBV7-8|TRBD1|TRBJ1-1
TGTGCCAGCAGCTTCGGGACAGGGAAAACTGAAGCTTTCTTT
CASSFGTGKTEAFF
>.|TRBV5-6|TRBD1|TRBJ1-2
TGTGCCAGCAGCCTTGACAGGGCCGGGCGTGGATATGGCTACACCTTC
CASSLDRAGRGYGYTF
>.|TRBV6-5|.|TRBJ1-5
TGTGCCAGCAGTTACGGCGGTGGAGGGCCCCAGCATTTT
CASSYGGGGPQHF
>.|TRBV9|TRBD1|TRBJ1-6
TGTGCCAGCAGCCCCGGGGGACAGTGGAACTCACCCCTCCACTTT
CASSPGGQWNSPLHF
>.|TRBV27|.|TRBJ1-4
TGTGCCAGCAGTTTATCGGGACTACCAACTAATGAAAAACTGTTTTTT
CASSLSGLPTNEKLFF
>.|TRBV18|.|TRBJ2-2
TGTGCCAGCTCACCACCGAAAGGGGCCGGGGAGCTGTTTTTT
CASSPPKGAGELFF
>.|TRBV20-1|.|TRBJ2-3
TGCAGTGCTAGTTGGGGCAGGGGGGCTCAAGATACGCAGTATTTT
CSASWGRGAQDTQYF
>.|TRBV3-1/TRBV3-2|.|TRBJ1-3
TGTGCCAGCAGCCAAGTCGAGGGAAACACCATATATTTT
CASSQVEGNTIYF
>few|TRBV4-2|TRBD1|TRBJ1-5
TGTGCCAGCAGCCAAGGGACAGGGGAGGGTCAGCCCCAGCATTTT
CASSQGTGEGQPQHF
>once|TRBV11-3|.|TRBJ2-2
TGTGCCAGCAGCTTAGCGGGAGAATACACCGGGGAGCTGTTTTTT
CASSLAGEYTGELFF
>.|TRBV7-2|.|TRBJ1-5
TGTGCCAGCAGTCCGGTGGGAGGCGTCGTTCAGCCCCAGCATTTT
CASSPVGGVVQPQHF
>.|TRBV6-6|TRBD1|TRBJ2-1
TGTGCCAGCAGTCCTCAGGGACAGGGCTCCTACAATGAGCAGTTCTTC
CASSPQGQGSYNEQFF
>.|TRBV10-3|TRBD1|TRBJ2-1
TGTGCCATCAGCCCCGGGACAGGAACCAATGAGCAGTTCTTC
CAISPGTGTNEQFF